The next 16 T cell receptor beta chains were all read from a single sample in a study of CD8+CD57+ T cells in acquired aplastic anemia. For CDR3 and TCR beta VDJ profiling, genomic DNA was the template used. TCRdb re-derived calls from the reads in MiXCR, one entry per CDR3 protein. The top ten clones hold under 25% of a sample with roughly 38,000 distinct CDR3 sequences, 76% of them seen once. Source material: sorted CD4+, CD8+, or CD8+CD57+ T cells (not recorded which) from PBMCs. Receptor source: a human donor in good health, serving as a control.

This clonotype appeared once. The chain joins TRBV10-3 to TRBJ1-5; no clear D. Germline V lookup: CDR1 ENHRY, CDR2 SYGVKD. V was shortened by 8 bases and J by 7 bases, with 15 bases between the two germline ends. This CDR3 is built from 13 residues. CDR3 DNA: TGTGCCATCGCTGAAGGGCACGGACAGCCCCAGCATTTT. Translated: CAIAEGHGQPQHF.

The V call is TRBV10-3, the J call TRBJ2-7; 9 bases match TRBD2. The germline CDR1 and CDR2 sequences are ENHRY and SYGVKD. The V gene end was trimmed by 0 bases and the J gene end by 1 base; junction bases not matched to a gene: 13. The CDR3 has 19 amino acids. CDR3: CAISESTSGGTAFSYEQYF. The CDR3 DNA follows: TGTGCCATCAGTGAGTCGACTAGCGGAGGGACAGCCTTTTCCTACGAGCAGTACTTC.

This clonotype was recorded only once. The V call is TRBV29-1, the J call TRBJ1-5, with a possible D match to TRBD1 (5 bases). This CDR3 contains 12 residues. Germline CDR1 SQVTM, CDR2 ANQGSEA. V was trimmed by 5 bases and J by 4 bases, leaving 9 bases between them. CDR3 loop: CSVRQPNQPQHF. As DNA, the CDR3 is TGCAGCGTTCGACAGCCTAATCAGCCCCAGCATTTT.

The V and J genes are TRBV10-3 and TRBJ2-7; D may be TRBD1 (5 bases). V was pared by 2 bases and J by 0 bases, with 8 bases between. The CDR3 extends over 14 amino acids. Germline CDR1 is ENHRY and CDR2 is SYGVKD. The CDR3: CAISEDRTSYEQYF. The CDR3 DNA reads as TGTGCCATCAGTGAGGACAGAACCTCCTACGAGCAGTACTTC.

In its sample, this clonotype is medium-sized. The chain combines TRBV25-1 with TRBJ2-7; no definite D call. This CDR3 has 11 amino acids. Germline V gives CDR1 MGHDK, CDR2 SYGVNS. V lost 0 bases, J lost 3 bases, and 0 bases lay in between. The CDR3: CASSEYYEQYF. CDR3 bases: TGTGCCAGCAGTGAATACTACGAGCAGTACTTC.

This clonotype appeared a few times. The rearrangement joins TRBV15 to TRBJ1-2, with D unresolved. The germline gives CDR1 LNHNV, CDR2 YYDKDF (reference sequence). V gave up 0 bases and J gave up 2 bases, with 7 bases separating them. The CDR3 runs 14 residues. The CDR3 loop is CATSREGGNYGYTF. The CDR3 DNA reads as TGTGCCACCAGCAGAGAGGGCGGGAACTATGGCTACACCTTC. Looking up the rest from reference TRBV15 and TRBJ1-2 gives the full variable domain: DAMVIQNPRYQVTQFGKPVTLSCSQTLNHNVMYWYQQKSSQAPKLLFHYYDKDFNNEADTPDNFQSRRPNTSFCFLDIRSPGLGDTAMYLCATSREGGNYGYTFGSGTRLTVV.

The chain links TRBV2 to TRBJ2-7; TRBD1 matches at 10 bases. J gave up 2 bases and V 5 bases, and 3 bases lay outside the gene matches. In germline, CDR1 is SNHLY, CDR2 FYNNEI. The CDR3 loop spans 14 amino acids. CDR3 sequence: CASSSGTGAYEQYF. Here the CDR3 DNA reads TGTGCCAGCAGTTCCGGGACAGGGGCCTACGAGCAGTACTTC.

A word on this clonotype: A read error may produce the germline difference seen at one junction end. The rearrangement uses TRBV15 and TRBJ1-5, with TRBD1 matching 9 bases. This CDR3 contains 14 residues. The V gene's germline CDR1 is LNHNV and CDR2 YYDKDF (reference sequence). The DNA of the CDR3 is TGTGCCGCCAGCAGGGGGGGACAGGGCCGTCCCCAGCATTTT. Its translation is CAASRGGQGRPQHF.

CDR3 in DNA: TGCAGCGCCGCCATCGGACAGATGGGTCAGCCCCAGCATTTT. Translated, it gives CSAAIGQMGQPQHF. J is TRBJ1-5 and V is TRBV29-1; tentatively, D is TRBD1 (6 bases). The CDR3 has 14 amino acids. Trimming stripped 7 bases from V and 6 bases from J, with 19 bases between. The germline gives CDR1 SQVTM, CDR2 ANQGSEA.

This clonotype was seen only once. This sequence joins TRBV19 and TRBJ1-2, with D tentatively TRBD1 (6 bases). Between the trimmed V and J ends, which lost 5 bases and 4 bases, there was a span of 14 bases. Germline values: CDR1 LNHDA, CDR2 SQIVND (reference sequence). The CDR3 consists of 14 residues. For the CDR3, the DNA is TGTGCCAGTAGTCCGGGGGACACCAGCTATGGCTACACCTTC. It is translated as CASSPGDTSYGYTF.

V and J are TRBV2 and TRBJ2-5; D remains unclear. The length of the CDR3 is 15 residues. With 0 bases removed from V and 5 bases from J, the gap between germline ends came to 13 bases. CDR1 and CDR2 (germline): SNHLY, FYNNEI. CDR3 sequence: CASSEAITFLETQYF. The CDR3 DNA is TGTGCCAGCAGTGAAGCGATTACTTTCCTGGAGACCCAGTACTTC.

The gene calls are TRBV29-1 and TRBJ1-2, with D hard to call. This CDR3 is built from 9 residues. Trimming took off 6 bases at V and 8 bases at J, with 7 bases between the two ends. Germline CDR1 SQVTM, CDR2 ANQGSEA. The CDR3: CSVSPGYTF. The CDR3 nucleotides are TGCAGCGTGAGTCCGGGCTACACCTTC.

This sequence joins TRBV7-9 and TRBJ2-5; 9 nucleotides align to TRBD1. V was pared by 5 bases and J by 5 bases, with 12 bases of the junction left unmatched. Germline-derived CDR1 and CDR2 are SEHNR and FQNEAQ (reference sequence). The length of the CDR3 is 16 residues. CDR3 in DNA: TGTGCCAGCAGCCTAGGGACAGGGAGCCGAGGGGAGACCCAGTACTTC. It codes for CASSLGTGSRGETQYF.

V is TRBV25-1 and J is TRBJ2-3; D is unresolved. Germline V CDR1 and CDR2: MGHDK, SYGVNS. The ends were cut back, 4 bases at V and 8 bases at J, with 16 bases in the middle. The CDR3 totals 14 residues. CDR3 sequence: CASSARLQEGTQYF. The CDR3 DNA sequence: TGTGCCAGCAGTGCGCGCCTCCAAGAAGGTACGCAGTATTTT. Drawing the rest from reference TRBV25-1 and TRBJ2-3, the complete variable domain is EADIYQTPRYLVIGTGKKITLECSQTMGHDKMYWYQQDPGMELHLIHYSYGVNSTEKGDLSSESTVSRIRTEHFPLTLESARPSHTSQYLCASSARLQEGTQYFGPGTRLTVL.

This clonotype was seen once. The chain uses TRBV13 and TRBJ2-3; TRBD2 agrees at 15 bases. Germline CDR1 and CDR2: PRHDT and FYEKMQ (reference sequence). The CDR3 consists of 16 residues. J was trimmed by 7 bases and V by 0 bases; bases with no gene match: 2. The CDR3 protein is CASSLGGTSGGNTQYF. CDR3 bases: TGTGCCAGCAGCTTAGGTGGGACTAGCGGGGGGAATACGCAGTATTTT.

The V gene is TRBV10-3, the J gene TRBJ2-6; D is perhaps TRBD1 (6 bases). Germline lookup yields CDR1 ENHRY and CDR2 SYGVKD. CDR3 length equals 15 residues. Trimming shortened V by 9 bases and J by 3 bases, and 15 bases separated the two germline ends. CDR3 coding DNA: TGTGCCATAAGCCATAACAGGGATGGGGCCAACGTCCTGACTTTC. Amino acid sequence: CAISHNRDGANVLTF.